Shown below are 13 T cell receptor beta chains from a single sample sequenced in a study of blood T cell repertoires in COVID-19. Generated by immunoSEQ multiplex PCR, the TCRdb table keeps only in-frame clones and is missing some. Of 40,000 to 60,000 clones listed, around 83% were seen once; the top ten hold approximately 7.7%. Input material: peripheral blood. These receptor sequences come from a human donor in a cohort sampled during active COVID-19.

The genes are TRBV5-6 and TRBJ2-5, with unresolved D. V lost 0 bases and J lost 2, with 5 bases in between. The CDR3 has 13 amino acids. Germline V gene data show CDR1 as SGHDT and CDR2 as YYEEEE. This chain's CDR3 is CASSLGSQETQYF. The CDR3 nucleotides read TGTGCCAGCAGCTTGGGCAGTCAAGAGACCCAGTACTTC.

The J gene is TRBJ2-2, the V gene TRBV7-3; TRBD2 matches at 11 bases. Trimming removed 5 bases from V and 2 bases from J; junction bases left unmatched: 7. The germline CDR1 and CDR2 sequences are SGHTA and FQGTGA. This CDR3 comprises 17 residues. CDR3 sequence: CASSRTGTSGNTGELFF. The CDR3, as DNA: TGTGCCAGCAGCCGTACGGGGACTAGCGGAAACACCGGGGAGCTGTTTTTT.

The V gene is TRBV7-6, the J gene TRBJ1-6; the D gene is possibly TRBD1 (5 bases). The germline gives CDR1 SGHVS, CDR2 FNYEAQ. V shed 5 bases and J shed 9 bases, with 11 bases lying between them. The CDR3 has 13 residues. CDR3 in DNA: TGTGCCAGCAGCCCCTCACAGGCTTCACCCCTCCACTTT. It codes for CASSPSQASPLHF.

The chain carries TRBV11-3 and TRBJ1-2, with 7 bases lining up with TRBD1. This CDR3 is 15 amino acids long. J was trimmed by 13 bases and V by 5 bases; bases with no gene match: 19. Germline values: CDR1 SGHNT, CDR2 YENEEA. Here the CDR3 DNA reads TGTGCCAGCAGCCCCACGCCGGGACAGACGACTAAGGGCACCTTC. This encodes CASSPTPGQTTKGTF.

The chain uses TRBV4-3 and TRBJ2-5, with 8 nucleotides matching TRBD2. In germline, CDR1 is LGHNA, CDR2 YSLEER. V lost 0 bases, J lost 5 bases, and 20 bases stayed unmatched. The CDR3 sequence is 20 residues long. In DNA form, the CDR3 reads TGCGCCAGCAGCCAAGATGTGTACTCCTTGGGAACTAGCGGCCCTGAGACCCAGTACTTC. This gives the protein CASSQDVYSLGTSGPETQYF.

The chain employs TRBV19 and TRBJ1-2, with 7 bases identical to TRBD1. Trimming took 1 base from V and 5 from J; bases not matched to a gene: 10. Germline V CDR1 and CDR2: LNHDA, SQIVND (reference sequence). The CDR3 is 16 amino acids. The CDR3 DNA reads as TGTGCCAGTAGTATAGGGCGAAACAGGGGCCCTTATGGCTACACCTTC. The encoded protein is CASSIGRNRGPYGYTF.

The table lists this clone with a few counts. J is TRBJ1-1 and V is TRBV10-2, with 7 bases matching TRBD1. The CDR3 length is 15 residues. V lost 6 bases and J lost 2; bases outside the gene matches: 9. Per germline, CDR1 WSHSY and CDR2 SAAADI. The chain's CDR3 is CASSTDGTVNTEAFF. As DNA, the CDR3 is TGCGCCAGCAGCACCGATGGGACAGTTAACACTGAAGCTTTCTTT.

The V and J genes are TRBV30 and TRBJ1-6; 12 positions match TRBD1. The CDR3 runs to 16 residues. CDR1 is GTSNPN and CDR2 is SVGIG in the germline V gene (reference sequence). Trimming removed 4 bases from V and 5 bases from J; junction bases left unmatched: 6. The CDR3 region is CAWIGTGGAHNSPLHF. As DNA, the CDR3 is TGTGCCTGGATCGGGACAGGGGGCGCCCATAATTCACCCCTCCACTTT. The variable domain in full, with the rest retrieved from reference TRBV30 and TRBJ1-6, is SQTIHQWPATLVQPVGSPLSLECTVEGTSNPNLYWYRQAAGRGLQLLFYSVGIGQISSEVPQNLSASRPQDRQFILSSKKLLLSDSGFYLCAWIGTGGAHNSPLHFGNGTRLTVT.

V and J are TRBV24-1 and TRBJ1-2; tentative D call: TRBD1 (5 bases). Looked up from germline, CDR1 is KGHDR and CDR2 is SFDVKD. V lost 3 bases and J 6 bases, leaving 16 bases between the germline ends. The CDR3 is 15 amino acids. CDR3: CATSDRGTRRDGYTF. The CDR3 DNA follows: TGTGCCACCAGTGATAGAGGGACTAGGCGGGATGGCTACACCTTC.

The genes are TRBV9 and TRBJ1-1; TRBD1 matches 10 bases. J gave up 4 bases and V 4 bases, and 4 bases lay outside the gene matches. Germline CDR1 and CDR2: SGDLS and YYNGEE. The CDR3 spans 14 residues. The CDR3 is CASSSRTGGTEAFF. Written as DNA, the CDR3 is TGTGCCAGCAGCTCTCGGACAGGGGGCACTGAAGCTTTCTTT.

The gene calls are TRBV30 and TRBJ1-5; maybe TRBD1 (6 bases). V dropped 5 bases and J dropped 1 base, with 9 bases sitting between them. The CDR3 contains 13 residues. CDR1 and CDR2 (germline): GTSNPN, SVGIG (reference sequence). The CDR3 spells CAWDTGSNQPQHF. CDR3 bases: TGTGCCTGGGATACAGGGAGCAATCAGCCCCAGCATTTT.

V usage is TRBV21-1 and J usage is TRBJ1-2; the D call of TRBD1 is as the table states it, not checked on the DNA. TRBV21-1 is tagged as a pseudogene. The CDR3 extends over 15 amino acids. Here the CDR3 DNA reads TGTGCCACCATTAATCGGACAGGGCGATACTATGGCTACACCTTC. This codes for CATINRTGRYYGYTF.

V gene TRBV7-3 combines with J gene TRBJ2-1, with TRBD1 identical over 7 bases. V dropped 4 bases and J dropped 2; count of bases not matched to a gene: 8. Per germline, CDR1 SGHTA and CDR2 FQGTGA. The CDR3 is 16 residues long. The CDR3 DNA reads TGTGCCAGCAGCTCCATAGGACAGGTGGCCTACAATGAGCAGTTCTTC. Amino acid sequence: CASSSIGQVAYNEQFF. The full variable domain, rest sourced from reference TRBV7-3 and TRBJ2-1, is GAGVSQTPSNKVTEKGKYVELRCDPISGHTALYWYRQSLGQGPEFLIYFQGTGAADDSGLPNDRFFAVRPEGSVSTLKIQRTERGDSAVYLCASSSIGQVAYNEQFFGPGTRLTVL.